This TCR beta chain was found in a study of T cells expressing NK-cell markers. Study at large: Seven of the eight sequenced donors were classified as HCMV-seropositive, and one was classified as seronegative. Study findings and constraints: These clonotypes additionally ranked first within the CD3+CD56-NKG2C+ fraction of four donors.

A word on this clonotype: Antigen: not known.

The CDR3 spans 15 residues. Germline V gene data show CDR1 as SGHAT and CDR2 as FQNNGV. TCRdb re-analyzed the 5' RACE reads; it lists each CDR3 protein once, without DNA. The repertoire shows 500,000 to 700,000 distinct CDR3 sequences; the top ten hold roughly 3.5%. V and J are TRBV11-2 and TRBJ2-1; TCRdb's assignment of TRBD1 cannot be checked, as there is no DNA. Sequenced input: blood T cells: a sorted CD56 or NKG2C T cell subset, CD4+ or CD8+ T cells, or bulk PBMC T cells (not recorded which). This receptor was identified in a man younger than 35 in good health. The CDR3 protein is CASRPLENGLNEQFF.